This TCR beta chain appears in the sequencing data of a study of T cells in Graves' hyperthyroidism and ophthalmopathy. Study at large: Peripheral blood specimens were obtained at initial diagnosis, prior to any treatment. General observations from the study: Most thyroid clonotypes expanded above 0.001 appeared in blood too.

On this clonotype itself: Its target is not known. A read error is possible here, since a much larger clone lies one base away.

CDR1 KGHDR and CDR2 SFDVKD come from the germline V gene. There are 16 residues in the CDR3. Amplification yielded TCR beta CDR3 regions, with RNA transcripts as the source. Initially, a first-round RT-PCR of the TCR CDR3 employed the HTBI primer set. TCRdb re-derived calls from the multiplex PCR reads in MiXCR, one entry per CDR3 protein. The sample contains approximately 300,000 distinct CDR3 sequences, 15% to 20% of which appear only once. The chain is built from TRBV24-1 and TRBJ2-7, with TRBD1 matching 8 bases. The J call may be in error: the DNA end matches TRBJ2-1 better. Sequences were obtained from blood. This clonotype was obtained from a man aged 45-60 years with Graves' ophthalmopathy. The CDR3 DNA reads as TGTGCCACCAGTGACCTGGGACAGGCGAGCTCCTACGAGCAGTTCTTC. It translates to CATSDLGQASSYEQFF.